The 7 T cell receptor beta chains below all came from one sample that was sequenced in a study of CD8+CD57+ T cells in acquired aplastic anemia. Before being chosen for sequencing, patients had shown CD8+CD57+ cell expansion by flow cytometry. Profiles of TCR beta VDJ and CDR3 were generated from a genomic DNA template. TCRdb itself ran the reads through MiXCR, one entry per CDR3 protein. The repertoire holds over 150,000 distinct CDR3 sequences, with about 64% as singletons. Material: sorted CD4+, CD8+, or CD8+CD57+ T cells (not recorded which) from PBMCs. The receptors were sampled from a human donor with aplastic anemia.

The J gene is TRBJ2-3, the V gene TRBV5-4; D is unresolved. The CDR3 length is 16 residues. Per the germline V gene, CDR1 is SGHNT and CDR2 is YYREEE (reference sequence). V was shortened by 0 bases and J by 1 base, with 12 bases between the two germline ends. This CDR3 is CASSLASGGGTDTQYF. The DNA of the CDR3 is TGTGCCAGCAGCTTGGCGTCCGGTGGGGGCACAGATACGCAGTATTTT. Complete variable domain (other parts from reference TRBV5-4 and TRBJ2-3): ETGVTQSPTHLIKTRGQQVTLRCSSQSGHNTVSWYQQALGQGPQFIFQYYREEENGRGNFPPRFSGLQFPNYSSELNVNALELDDSALYLCASSLASGGGTDTQYFGPGTRLTVL.

A few counts support this clonotype. This chain joins TRBV24-1 and TRBJ1-1; D remains ambiguous. Germline CDR1 reads KGHDR; CDR2 reads SFDVKD. CDR3 size: 14 residues. V was shortened by 4 bases and J by 1 base, with 9 bases between the two germline ends. The CDR3 region is CATSEDDTNTEAFF. CDR3 DNA: TGTGCCACCAGTGAAGATGACACGAACACTGAAGCTTTCTTT.

The chain links TRBV2 to TRBJ2-7, with D possibly TRBD1 on 6 matching bases. The germline V gene encodes CDR1 SNHLY and CDR2 FYNNEI. Trimming shortened V by 1 base and J by 4 bases, and 14 bases separated the two germline ends. This CDR3 comprises 15 residues. The CDR3 DNA follows: TGTGCCAGCAGTGAAGTTACCGGGACAACATACGAGCAGTACTTC. Translating gives CASSEVTGTTYEQYF.

This clonotype was recorded at least ten times. This rearrangement joins TRBV7-8 to TRBJ2-5; 11 positions match TRBD2. This CDR3 has 15 residues. V lost 5 bases, J lost 6 bases, and 8 bases stayed unmatched. Germline-derived CDR1 and CDR2 are SGHVS and FQNEAQ. CDR3 sequence reads: CASSGLSGRAKTQYF. The DNA for the CDR3 is TGTGCCAGCAGCGGTCTTAGCGGGAGGGCGAAGACCCAGTACTTC.

Only a few counts were recorded for this clonotype. The rearrangement uses TRBV20-1 and TRBJ1-2; tentative D call: TRBD1 (5 bases). The CDR3 is 14 amino acids. V was cut by 0 bases and J by 7 bases, with 15 bases left in between. Germline V lookup: CDR1 DFQATT, CDR2 SNEGSKA (reference sequence). In DNA, the CDR3 is TGCAGTGCTAGAGATCGTCAGGGTGAGGCTGGCTACACCTTC. This gives the protein CSARDRQGEAGYTF.

The chain combines TRBV30 with TRBJ2-1; D call uncertain. The length of the CDR3 is 12 residues. Trimming took 7 bases from V and 9 from J, leaving 16 bases between them. Germline V gene sequence: CDR1 GTSNPN, CDR2 SVGIG (reference sequence). The CDR3 DNA reads as TGTGCCTCGCTCCCAGGTGGAAGTGAGCAGTTCTTC. Its translation is CASLPGGSEQFF.

This clonotype came up a few times. This could be a read error, since a much larger clone is one nucleotide away. The chain combines TRBV11-1 with TRBJ2-5; D unclear. The V gene lost 7 bases and the J gene lost 5 bases, with 11 bases spanning the gap. The germline CDR1 and CDR2 sequences are SGHAT and FQDESV (reference sequence). The CDR3 is 12 amino acids. CDR3 in amino acids: CASNFSWETQYF. In DNA form, the CDR3 reads TGTGCCAGCAACTTCTCGTGGGAGACCCAGTACTTC.